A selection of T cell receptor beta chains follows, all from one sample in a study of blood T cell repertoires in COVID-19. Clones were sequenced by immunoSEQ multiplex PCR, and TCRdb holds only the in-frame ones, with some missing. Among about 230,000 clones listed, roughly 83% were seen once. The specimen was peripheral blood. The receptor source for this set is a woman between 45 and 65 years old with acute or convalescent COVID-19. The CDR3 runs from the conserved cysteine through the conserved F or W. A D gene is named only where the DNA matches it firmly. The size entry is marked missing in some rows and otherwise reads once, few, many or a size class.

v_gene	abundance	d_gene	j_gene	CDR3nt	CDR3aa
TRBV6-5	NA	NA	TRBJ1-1	TGTGCCAGCAGTTACTCAGGGGAGGGGTACACTGAAGCTTTCTTT	CASSYSGEGYTEAFF
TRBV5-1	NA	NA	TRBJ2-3	TGCGCCAGCAGCTTGAGTGACGGCGGGGATACGCAGTATTTT	CASSLSDGGDTQYF
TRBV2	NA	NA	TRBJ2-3	TGTGCCAGCAACAGAAACACAGATACGCAGTATTTT	CASNRNTDTQYF
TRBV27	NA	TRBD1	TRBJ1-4	TGTGCCAGCAGTTTGTCCGGGACAGGGCATGAAAAACTGTTTTTT	CASSLSGTGHEKLFF
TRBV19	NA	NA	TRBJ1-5	TGTGCCAGTAGTATAGATGACAGCGGGTATCAGCCCCAGCATTTT	CASSIDDSGYQPQHF
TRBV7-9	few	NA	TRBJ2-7	TGTGCCAGCAGCTTCGACAGTTATTCCTACGAGCAGTACTTC	CASSFDSYSYEQYF
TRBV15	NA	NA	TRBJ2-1	TGTGCCACCAGCAGGCTAGCGCCGGACAATGAGCAGTTCTTC	CATSRLAPDNEQFF
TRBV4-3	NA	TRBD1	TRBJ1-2	TGCGCCAGCAGCCAAGATGTGGACAGGGATGGCTACACCTTC	CASSQDVDRDGYTF
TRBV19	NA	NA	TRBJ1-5	TGTGCCAGTAGGCCTCAACCAGGGGCTGGCAATCAGCCCCAGCATTTT	CASRPQPGAGNQPQHF
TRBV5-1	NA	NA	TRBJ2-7	TGCGCCAGCAGCTTGGGGGGGCTAGTTAACGAGCAGTACTTC	CASSLGGLVNEQYF
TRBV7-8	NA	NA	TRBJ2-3	TGTGCCAGCAGCTTCGGTCAGGGCTTGGGGACAGATACGCAGTATTTT	CASSFGQGLGTDTQYF
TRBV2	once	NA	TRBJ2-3	TGTGCCAGCAGTGAACAGGGGCCCACAGATACGCAGTATTTT	CASSEQGPTDTQYF
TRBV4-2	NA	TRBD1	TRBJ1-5	TGTGCCAGCAGCCAGGAAACAGGGGTAAATCAGCCCCAGCATTTT	CASSQETGVNQPQHF
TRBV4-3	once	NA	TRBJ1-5	TGCGCCAGCAGCCAAGACAGGGGTAGCAATCAGCCCCAGCATTTT	CASSQDRGSNQPQHF
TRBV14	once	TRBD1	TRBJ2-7	TGTGCCAGCAGCCAAGGAGGGGGCTTAACCTACGAGCAGTACTTC	CASSQGGGLTYEQYF
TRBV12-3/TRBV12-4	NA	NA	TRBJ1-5	TGTGCCACCACCACAGGAAACAATCAGCCCCAGCATTTT	CATTTGNNQPQHF
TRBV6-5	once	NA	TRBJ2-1	TGTGCCAGCGCCTCATTGGGGGGCTCCTACAATGAGCAGTTCTTC	CASASLGGSYNEQFF
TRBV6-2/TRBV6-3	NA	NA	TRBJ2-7	TGTGCCAGCAGTTACTCGATCGGGCAGGGGCTTAACGAGCAGTACTTC	CASSYSIGQGLNEQYF
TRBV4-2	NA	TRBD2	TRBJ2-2	TGTGCCAGCAGATCTACCTCGTCCGGGACTAGGGGCACCGGGGAGCTGTTTTTT	CASRSTSSGTRGTGELFF
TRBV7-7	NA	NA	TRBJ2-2	TGTGCCAGCAGCTCAGGAACCACTAACACCGGGGAGCTGTTTTTT	CASSSGTTNTGELFF
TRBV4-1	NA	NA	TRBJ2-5	TGCGCCAGCAGCCAAACCCGAGACAGGTTCCAAGAGACCCAGTACTTC	CASSQTRDRFQETQYF
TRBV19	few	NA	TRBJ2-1	TGTGCCAGTAGTATGCGGGTTAATGAGCAGTTCTTC	CASSMRVNEQFF
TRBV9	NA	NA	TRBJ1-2	TGTGCCAGCAGCGTAGGGCCCCCTAACTATGGCTACACCTTC	CASSVGPPNYGYTF
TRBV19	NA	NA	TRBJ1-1	TGTGCCAGTAGTGTCCAGGGATACACTGAAGCTTTCTTT	CASSVQGYTEAFF
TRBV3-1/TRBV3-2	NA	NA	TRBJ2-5	TGTGCCAGCAGCCAACAGGGGTCCCCCCTCCTGGGGACCCAGTACTTC	CASSQQGSPLLGTQYF
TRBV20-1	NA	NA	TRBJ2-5	TGCAGTGCTACGACACAAGAGACCCAGTACTTC	CSATTQETQYF
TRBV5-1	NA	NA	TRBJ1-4	TGCGCCAGCTCCGGGACACTGGGAGAAAAACTGTTTTTT	CASSGTLGEKLFF
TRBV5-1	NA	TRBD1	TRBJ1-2	TGCGCCAGCAGCCCCACGGGACAGGCGCATGGCTACACCTTC	CASSPTGQAHGYTF
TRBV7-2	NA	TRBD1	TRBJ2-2	TGTGCCAGCAGACCCGACAGGGGAATCACCGGGGAGCTGTTTTTT	CASRPDRGITGELFF
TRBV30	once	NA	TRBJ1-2	TGTGCCTGGAGTGTATTAGTCGGGGATGGCTACACCTTC	CAWSVLVGDGYTF
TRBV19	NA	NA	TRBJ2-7	TGTGCCAGTAGAAAATTCCGGGACTCCTACGAGCAGTACTTC	CASRKFRDSYEQYF
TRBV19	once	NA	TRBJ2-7	TGTGCCAGCAGATATCAGGGAATCAGCGACGAGCAGTACTTC	CASRYQGISDEQYF
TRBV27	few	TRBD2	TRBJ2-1	TGTGCCAGCAGTTTATCGCCTAGCGGGGGGGTCTACAATGAGCAGTTCTTC	CASSLSPSGGVYNEQFF
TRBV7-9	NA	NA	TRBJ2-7	TGTGCCAGCACCGTGGGGGGAGCGTACGAGCAGTACTTC	CASTVGGAYEQYF
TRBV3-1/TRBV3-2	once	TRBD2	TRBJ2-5	TGTGCCAGCAGCCGGGGACTAGCGGGAGGAGTTGCGGCGGAGACCCAGTACTTC	CASSRGLAGGVAAETQYF
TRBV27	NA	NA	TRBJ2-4	TGTGCCAGCAGTCCAACAGGCTACCTAGCCAAAAACATTCAGTACTTC	CASSPTGYLAKNIQYF
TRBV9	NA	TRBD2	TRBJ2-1	TGTGCCAGCAGCGCCATAGCGGGATATGAGCAGTTCTTC	CASSAIAGYEQFF
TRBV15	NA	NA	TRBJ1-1	TGTGCCACCAGCAGAGATGAGGGGAACACTGAAGCTTTCTTT	CATSRDEGNTEAFF
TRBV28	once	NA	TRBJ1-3	TGTGCCAGCAGAGGACAAAGCTCTGGAAACACCATATATTTT	CASRGQSSGNTIYF
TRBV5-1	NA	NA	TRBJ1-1	TGCGCCAGCAGCTTGTCGCAGGGCAACACTGAAGCTTTCTTT	CASSLSQGNTEAFF
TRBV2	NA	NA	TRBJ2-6	TGTGCCAGCAATCTGTTACCGGCTGGGGCCAACGTCCTGACTTTC	CASNLLPAGANVLTF
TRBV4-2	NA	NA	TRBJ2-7	TGTGCCAGCAGCGATTACAACTACGAGCAGTACTTC	CASSDYNYEQYF
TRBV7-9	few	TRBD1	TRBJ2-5	TGTGCCAGCAGCGCGGGACAGGGAGGCGAGACCCAGTACTTC	CASSAGQGGETQYF
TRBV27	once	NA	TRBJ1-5	TGTGCCAGCAGCTATCAGGGGAATCAGCCCCAGCATTTT	CASSYQGNQPQHF
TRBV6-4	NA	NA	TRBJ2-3	TGTGCCAGCATGAGGTTCGGGGGAGCCCCTACAGATACGCAGTATTTT	CASMRFGGAPTDTQYF
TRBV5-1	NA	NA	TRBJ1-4	TGCGCCAGCAGCTTGGCTCTAGCAACTAATGAAAAACTGTTTTTT	CASSLALATNEKLFF
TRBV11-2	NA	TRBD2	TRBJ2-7	TGTGCCAGCAGCCCCGGACTAGCGGGTGACGAGCAGTACTTC	CASSPGLAGDEQYF
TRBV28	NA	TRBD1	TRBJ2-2	TGTGCCAGCAGACGGGACAGGGGTTTCGATGCCGGGGAGCTGTTTTTT	CASRRDRGFDAGELFF
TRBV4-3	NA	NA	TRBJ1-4	TGCGCCAGCAGCCAATCCAGGGCGGCGCCTGAAAAACTGTTTTTT	CASSQSRAAPEKLFF
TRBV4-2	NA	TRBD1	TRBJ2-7	TGTGCCAGCAGCCTCCGGGACAGGGAGGGTTACGAGCAGTACTTC	CASSLRDREGYEQYF
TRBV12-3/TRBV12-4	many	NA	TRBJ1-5	TGTGCCAGCCGTGATACTGTCCAGCCCCAGCATTTT	CASRDTVQPQHF
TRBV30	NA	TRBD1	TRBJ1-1	TGTGCCTGGAACAGGGGGCTGAACACTGAAGCTTTCTTT	CAWNRGLNTEAFF
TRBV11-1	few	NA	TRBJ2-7	TGTGCCAGCAGCTTAGCGGCGCGGGGTTCCTACGAGCAGTACTTC	CASSLAARGSYEQYF
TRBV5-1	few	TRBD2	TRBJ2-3	TGCGCCAGCAGCTTATGGACTAGCCACGATACGCAGTATTTT	CASSLWTSHDTQYF
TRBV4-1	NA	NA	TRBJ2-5	TGCGCCAGCAGCCGAGGCAGGGGTGGAAAGACCCAGTACTTC	CASSRGRGGKTQYF